This TCR beta chain was recovered during a study of blood T cell repertoires in COVID-19. The overall study: Italy, Spain and the United States were the sources of the convalescent and acute COVID-19 samples. PBMCs, B-cell-depleted T cells, or T cells provided the cDNA or gDNA that made up the material.

Germline V gene data show CDR1 as MNHNY and CDR2 as SVGAGI (reference sequence). The CDR3 extends over 13 amino acids. Losses at the gene ends were 5 bases for V and 17 bases for J; bases not matched to a gene: 14. Under the authors' procedure: Amplification of reference gene primers was used by the study to estimate nucleated cell counts. Generated by immunoSEQ multiplex PCR, the TCRdb table keeps only in-frame clones and is missing some. V and J calls and clone size follow that table, whereas D and trimming were derived from the DNA. Of roughly 250,000 clones listed, 84% are singletons. This chain links TRBV6-6 with TRBJ1-4; 7 bases are shared with TRBD1. The receptor comes from a man aged 45-60 years with acute or convalescent COVID-19. Sequenced: peripheral blood. CDR3 loop: CASSAPGTAPGFF. CDR3 DNA: TGTGCCAGCAGTGCACCCGGGACAGCCCCGGGTTTTTTT.